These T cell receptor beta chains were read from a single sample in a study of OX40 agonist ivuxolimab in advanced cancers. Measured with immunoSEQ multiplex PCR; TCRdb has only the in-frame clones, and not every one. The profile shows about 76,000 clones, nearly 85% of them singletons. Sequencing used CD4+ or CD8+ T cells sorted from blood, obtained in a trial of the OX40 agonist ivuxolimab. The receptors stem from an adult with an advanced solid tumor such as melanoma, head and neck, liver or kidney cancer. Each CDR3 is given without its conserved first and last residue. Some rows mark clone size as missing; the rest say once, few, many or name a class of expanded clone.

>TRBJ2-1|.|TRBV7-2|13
ASSTGTSVYNEQF
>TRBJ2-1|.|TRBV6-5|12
ASSPGTSYNEQF
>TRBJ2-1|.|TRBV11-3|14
ASSLLSGRAGNEQF
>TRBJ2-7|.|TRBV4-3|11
ASSRRTDYEQY
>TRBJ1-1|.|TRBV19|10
ASRAWNTEAF
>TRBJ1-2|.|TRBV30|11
AWMDEALYGYT
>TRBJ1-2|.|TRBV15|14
ATSRDNWVAYYGYT
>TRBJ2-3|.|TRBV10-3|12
AISESGPRDTQY
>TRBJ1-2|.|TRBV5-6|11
ASSFGQGSGYT
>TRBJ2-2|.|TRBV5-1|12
ASSLARGPGELF
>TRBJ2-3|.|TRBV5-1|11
ASSATSTDTQY
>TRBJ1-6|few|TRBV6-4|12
ASSAGTVGSPLH
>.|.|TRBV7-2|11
ASSFQGFYEQY
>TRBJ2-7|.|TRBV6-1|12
ASSEIYSSYEQY
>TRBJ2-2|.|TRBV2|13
ASSPGQGYTGELF
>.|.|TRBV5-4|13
ASSLSGTGTHEQY
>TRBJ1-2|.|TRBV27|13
ASSLLGTANYGYT
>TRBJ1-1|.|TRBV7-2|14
ASSPFRQNMNTEAF
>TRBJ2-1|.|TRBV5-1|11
ASSSREYNEQF
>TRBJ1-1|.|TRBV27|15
ASSLRVRQGGNTEAF
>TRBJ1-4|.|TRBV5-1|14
ASSLELGLRHEKLF
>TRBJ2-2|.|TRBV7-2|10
ASSWNTGELF
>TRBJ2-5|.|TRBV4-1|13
ASSLLGDSQETQY
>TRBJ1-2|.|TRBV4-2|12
ASSQDIGGDGYT
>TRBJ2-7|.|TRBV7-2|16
ASSPRGSGVPRSYEQY
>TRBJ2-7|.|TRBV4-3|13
ASSQALFSTYEQY
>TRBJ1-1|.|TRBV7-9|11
ASSFTGGAEAF
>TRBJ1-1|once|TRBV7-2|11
ASSFSKNTEAF
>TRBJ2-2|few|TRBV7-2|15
ASSSHRDRVRTGELF
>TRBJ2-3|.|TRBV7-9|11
ASSLVPPDTQY
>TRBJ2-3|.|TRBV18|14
ASSPVVGSSPDTQY
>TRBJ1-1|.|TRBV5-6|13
ASSLGQVLNTEAF
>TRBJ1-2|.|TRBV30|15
AWSGRLRGGGLRGYT
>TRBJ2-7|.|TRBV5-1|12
ASSLAAQVGRPF
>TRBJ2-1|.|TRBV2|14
ASSEQRQGHYNEQF
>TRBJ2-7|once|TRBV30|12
AWSVKGAPYEQY
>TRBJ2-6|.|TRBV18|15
ASSPTGGLSGANVLT
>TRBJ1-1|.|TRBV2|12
ASRRDRVNTEAF
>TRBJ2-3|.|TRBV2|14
ASRSGTSGGSDTQY
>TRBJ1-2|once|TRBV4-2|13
ASSQETGGLYGYT
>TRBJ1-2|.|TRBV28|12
ASSIQGFHYGYT
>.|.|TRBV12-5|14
ASGSPSRGARGEQY
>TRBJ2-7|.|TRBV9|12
ASSVGVGAYEQY
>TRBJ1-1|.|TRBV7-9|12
ASSTWTGRTEAF
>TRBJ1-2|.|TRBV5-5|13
ASSSRQGGTYGYT
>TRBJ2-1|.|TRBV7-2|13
ASSPWSGDYNEQF
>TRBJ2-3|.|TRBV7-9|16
ASSLALTGASKTDTQY
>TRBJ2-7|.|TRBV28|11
ASRRGFPYEQY
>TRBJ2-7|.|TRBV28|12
ASIGAGDSYEQY
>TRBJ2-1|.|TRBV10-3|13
AISEGGSSYNEQF
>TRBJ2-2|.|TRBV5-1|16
ASSFALSGGPNTGELF
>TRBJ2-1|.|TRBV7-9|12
ASSSDRRGNEQF
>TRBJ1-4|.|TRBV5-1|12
ASSSDRRGGELF
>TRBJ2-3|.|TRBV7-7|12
ASSLTGGTDTQY